A single sample is the source of the 20 T cell receptor beta chains below, sequenced in a study of CD8 T cells in ankylosing spondylitis. The study's findings and limits: What appeared characteristic of ankylosing spondylitis blood was a TCR beta motif of under 10 highly homologous variants.

These receptors lack a known antigen. TCRdb re-called the 5' RACE reads through MiXCR, storing one row per CDR3 protein. This sample has 470,000 or so distinct CDR3 sequences, with 26% found just once. Sequencing was performed on blood, either unsorted or a sorted T cell fraction (not recorded which). Receptor source: a male donor with ankylosing spondylitis.

This clonotype was observed a single time. The V call is TRBV30, the J call TRBJ1-2, with 8 nucleotides matching TRBD1. CDR3 length equals 13 residues. The junction had 5 bases not matched to a gene; V was cut back by 4 bases and J by 4 bases. Germline V gene lookup returns CDR1 GTSNPN and CDR2 SVGIG (reference sequence). The CDR3 sequence is CAWTSDRAYGYTF. In DNA form, the CDR3 reads TGTGCCTGGACCTCGGACAGGGCCTATGGCTACACCTTC.

In this sample, this clonotype turned up a few times. The chain couples TRBV5-1 to TRBJ2-7; weak D call: TRBD2 (5 bases). CDR3 length: 15 residues. The V gene's germline CDR1 is SGHRS and CDR2 YFSETQ. V gave up 4 bases and J gave up 0 bases, with 14 bases separating them. Written as DNA, the CDR3 is TGCGCCAGCAGCCGGAGCGGAGCAGCCTCCTACGAGCAGTACTTC. The encoded protein is CASSRSGAASYEQYF.

The table lists this clonotype with a few counts. The V and J genes are TRBV5-1 and TRBJ2-2; tentatively, D is TRBD2 (5 bases). The germline V gene has CDR1 SGHRS and CDR2 YFSETQ. The CDR3 loop spans 16 amino acids. The ends were cut back, 0 bases at V and 2 bases at J, with 11 bases in the middle. The CDR3, as DNA: TGCGCCAGCAGCTTGGGGAGCGGATCAAACACCGGGGAGCTGTTTTTT. It yields the protein CASSLGSGSNTGELFF.

The chain has TRBV20-1 and TRBJ2-1, with D unresolved. The CDR3 spans 15 residues. V was shortened by 0 bases and J by 1 base, with 10 bases between the two germline ends. CDR1 and CDR2 from the germline V gene are DFQATT and SNEGSKA (reference sequence). Here the CDR3 reads CSARDPSRSYNEQFF. CDR3 nucleotides: TGCAGTGCTAGAGATCCGAGCAGGTCCTACAATGAGCAGTTCTTC.

This clonotype was observed a few times. This sequence joins TRBV20-1 and TRBJ1-1; D possibly corresponds to TRBD1 (5 bases). Germline values: CDR1 DFQATT, CDR2 SNEGSKA (reference sequence). The germline V and J ends were trimmed by 0 bases and 3 bases, with 14 bases remaining between them. This CDR3 spans 15 amino acids. The CDR3: CSARDRQSTDTEAFF. CDR3 DNA sequence: TGCAGTGCTAGAGATAGACAGTCGACGGACACTGAAGCTTTCTTT.

This clonotype appeared a few times. The genes are TRBV5-6 and TRBJ2-7, with TRBD1 as a possible D gene (6 bases). Germline V CDR1 and CDR2: SGHDT, YYEEEE. CDR3 length: 14 amino acids. Trimming removed 4 bases from V and 2 bases from J, with 13 bases in between. CDR3 nucleotide sequence: TGTGCCAGCAGCGTCAACAGGGTTACCTACGAGCAGTACGTC. Its protein product is CASSVNRVTYEQYV.

This sequence joins TRBV7-9 and TRBJ2-3; the D call may be TRBD1 or TRBD2 (5 bases each). This CDR3 region has 15 residues. V was trimmed by 4 bases and J by 2 bases, leaving 13 bases between them. CDR1 SEHNR and CDR2 FQNEAQ come from the germline V gene (reference sequence). The CDR3 DNA follows: TGTGCCAGCAGCTGGGTGAGGGGCTCCACAGATACGCAGTATTTT. As protein: CASSWVRGSTDTQYF.

This rearrangement joins TRBV2 to TRBJ2-7; D is ambiguous. Germline V gene data show CDR1 as SNHLY and CDR2 as FYNNEI. The CDR3 is 13 amino acids. V shed 7 bases and J shed 2 bases, with 12 bases lying between them. The CDR3 here is CASNRDGTYEQYV. The CDR3 DNA sequence: TGTGCCAGCAATAGGGATGGAACCTACGAGCAGTACGTC.

This clonotype occurred a few times. This sequence joins TRBV4-2 and TRBJ2-1, with D unresolved. The V end lost 1 base, the J end lost 6 bases, and 16 bases lay between the germline ends. CDR3 length equals 16 residues. Germline CDR1 LGHNA, CDR2 YNFKEQ. In DNA form, the CDR3 reads TGTGCCAGCAGCCAAGCCCCGGGCCCCCCGGGCAATGAGCAGTTCTTC. Its translation: CASSQAPGPPGNEQFF.

This clonotype was recorded a few times. The chain has TRBV6-5 and TRBJ1-2; 9 bases match TRBD1. CDR1 MNHEY and CDR2 SVGAGI come from the germline V gene. There are 16 residues in the CDR3. The V segment lost 0 bases and the J segment 4 bases; nucleotides outside the gene matches: 6. The CDR3 here is CASSYSGTGNVYGYTF. The CDR3 DNA reads as TGTGCCAGCAGTTACTCGGGGACAGGGAATGTCTATGGCTACACCTTC.

By sample fraction, this clonotype is medium-sized. The chain couples TRBV7-2 to TRBJ2-7; TRBD1 aligns across 11 bases. This CDR3 contains 15 residues. The V gene's germline CDR1 is SGHTA and CDR2 FQGNSA. The ends lost 1 base at V and 4 bases at J; junction bases unmatched: 3. CDR3: CASSLGGTGGYEQYV. The DNA of the CDR3 is TGTGCCAGCAGCTTAGGCGGGACAGGGGGTTACGAGCAGTACGTC.

This clonotype has more than one count but fewer than ten. This rearrangement joins TRBV20-1 to TRBJ1-4; no clear D. The CDR3 spans 13 residues. Germline CDR1 and CDR2: DFQATT and SNEGSKA (reference sequence). V lost 2 bases and J lost 1, with 5 bases in between. CDR3 coding DNA: TGCAGTGCTAGAACGGTAACTAATGAAAAACTGTTTTTT. This codes for CSARTVTNEKLFF.

This clonotype has more than one count but fewer than ten. The chain recombines TRBV7-9 with TRBJ2-7, with D possibly TRBD2 on 6 matching bases. V lost 1 base and J 3 bases, leaving 10 bases between the germline ends. The CDR3 runs to 14 residues. Germline V CDR1 and CDR2: SEHNR, FQNEAQ (reference sequence). The CDR3 region has the DNA TGTGCCAGCAGCTTAGGGGGGAGGCGCTACGAGCAGTACTTC. The encoded protein is CASSLGGRRYEQYF.

The V and J genes are TRBV11-3 and TRBJ1-2; weak D call: TRBD1 (6 bases). The CDR3 is 12 residues long. Germline CDR1 SGHNT, CDR2 YENEEA. Between the trimmed V and J ends, which lost 5 bases and 7 bases, there was a span of 11 bases. CDR3 DNA: TGTGCCAGCAGCGCACAGGGAACTGGCTACACCTTC. Its translation is CASSAQGTGYTF. The full variable domain, completed using reference TRBV11-3 and TRBJ1-2, is EAGVVQSPRYKIIEKKQPVAFWCNPISGHNTLYWYLQNLGQGPELLIRYENEEAVDDSQLPKDRFSAERLKGVDSTLKIQPAELGDSAVYLCASSAQGTGYTFGSGTRLTVV.

This chain connects TRBV5-1 to TRBJ1-2; 9 bases line up with TRBD1. The CDR3 spans 15 residues. From germline, CDR1 is SGHRS and CDR2 YFSETQ. V was pared by 3 bases and J by 7 bases, with 10 bases of the junction left unmatched. Written as DNA, the CDR3 is TGCGCCAGCAGCTCCGGGACAGGGTATTCTGGTGGCTACACCTTC. Residues: CASSSGTGYSGGYTF.

V usage is TRBV5-1 and J usage is TRBJ2-3; TRBD2 matches 9 bases. The CDR3 contains 15 residues. CDR1 is SGHRS and CDR2 is YFSETQ in the germline V gene. Trimming removed 4 bases from V and 6 bases from J; junction bases left unmatched: 9. The CDR3 DNA follows: TGCGCCAGCAGCGGCTGGCGGGAGGGCCTGGATACGCAGTATTTT. Encoded protein: CASSGWREGLDTQYF.

The chain has TRBV15 and TRBJ2-3, with a possible D match to TRBD1 (6 bases). CDR3 length: 15 amino acids. Germline CDR1 is LNHNV and CDR2 is YYDKDF (reference sequence). Trimming left V 8 bases short and J 3 bases short, with 18 bases between. CDR3 residues: CATSQARRGTDTQYF. The CDR3 coding sequence is TGTGCCACCTCCCAAGCCCGTAGGGGGACAGATACGCAGTATTTT.

The V call is TRBV14, the J call TRBJ2-5; D not resolved. The V end was cut by 1 base, the J end by 5 bases, with 8 bases between. Germline assignment: CDR1 SGHDN and CDR2 FVKESK. The CDR3 consists of 13 residues. The CDR3: CASSQVLGETQYF. Here the CDR3 DNA reads TGTGCCAGCAGCCAAGTACTTGGGGAGACCCAGTACTTC.

The chain joins TRBV6-1 to TRBJ2-7; 8 bases line up with TRBD2. CDR1 MNHNS and CDR2 SASEGT come from the germline V gene. Trimming cost V 6 bases and J 0 bases; bases outside gene matches: 4. The CDR3 sequence is 14 residues long. CDR3 region: CASSPGGTSYEQYV. The CDR3 region has the DNA TGTGCCAGCAGCCCGGGGGGGACCTCCTACGAGCAGTACGTC.

The CDR3, as DNA: TGCAGTGCTCCTGACAGGAATGTTGAAAAACTGTTTTTT. Translation: CSAPDRNVEKLFF. V gene TRBV20-1 combines with J gene TRBJ1-4; TRBD1 might be the D (6 bases). Germline CDR1 reads DFQATT; CDR2 reads SNEGSKA (reference sequence). The CDR3 contains 13 residues. The ends were cut back, 5 bases at V and 7 bases at J, with 14 bases in the middle.